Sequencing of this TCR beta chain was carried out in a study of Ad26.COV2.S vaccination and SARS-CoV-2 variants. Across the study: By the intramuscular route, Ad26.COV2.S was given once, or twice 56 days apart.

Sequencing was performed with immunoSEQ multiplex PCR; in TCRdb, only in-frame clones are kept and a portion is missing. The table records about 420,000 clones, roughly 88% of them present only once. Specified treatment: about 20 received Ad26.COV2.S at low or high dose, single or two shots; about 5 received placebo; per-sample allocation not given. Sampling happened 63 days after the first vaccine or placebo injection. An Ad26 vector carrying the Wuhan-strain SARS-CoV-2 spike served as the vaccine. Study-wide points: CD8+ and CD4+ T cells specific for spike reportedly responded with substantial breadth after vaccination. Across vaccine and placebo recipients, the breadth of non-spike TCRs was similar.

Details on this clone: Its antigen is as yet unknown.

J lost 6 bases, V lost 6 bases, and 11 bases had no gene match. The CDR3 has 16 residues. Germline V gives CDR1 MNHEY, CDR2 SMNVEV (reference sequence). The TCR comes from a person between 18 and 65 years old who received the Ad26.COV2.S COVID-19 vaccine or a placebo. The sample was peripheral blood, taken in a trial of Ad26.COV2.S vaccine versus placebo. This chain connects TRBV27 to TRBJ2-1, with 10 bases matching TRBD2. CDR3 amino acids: CASRILSGGAVNEQFF. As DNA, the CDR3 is TGTGCCAGCAGGATCCTGAGCGGGGGGGCCGTCAATGAGCAGTTCTTC.